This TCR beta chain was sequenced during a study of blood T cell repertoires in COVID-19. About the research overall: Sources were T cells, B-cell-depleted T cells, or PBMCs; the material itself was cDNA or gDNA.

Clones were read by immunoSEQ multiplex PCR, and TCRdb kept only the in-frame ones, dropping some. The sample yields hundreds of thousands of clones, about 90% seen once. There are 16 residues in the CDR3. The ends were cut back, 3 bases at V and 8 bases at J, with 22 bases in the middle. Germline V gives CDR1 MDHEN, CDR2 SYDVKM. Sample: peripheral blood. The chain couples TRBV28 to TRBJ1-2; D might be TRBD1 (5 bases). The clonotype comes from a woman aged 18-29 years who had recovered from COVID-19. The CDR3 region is CASSFGGIGPDSGYTF. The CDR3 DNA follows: TGTGCCAGCAGTTTCGGGGGAATCGGGCCAGATAGCGGCTACACCTTC.